This T cell receptor (beta chain) emerged from a study of vaccination effects on CD4 cells after COVID-19. Study background: Following the second dose by a median of 72 days, the post-vaccine samples were obtained.

This clone was observed a single time. Its matching antigen is unknown. Measured with immunoSEQ multiplex PCR; TCRdb has only the in-frame clones, and not every one. The sample carries tens of thousands of clones, about 69% recorded once. ViraFEST assay sequencing came after antigen-specific CD4+ T cells were expanded with viral peptide pools. A roughly 10-day culture period preceded the isolation of CD4+ T cells. Participants completed two doses of the BNT162b2 or mRNA-1273 vaccine. V shed 5 bases and J shed 1 base, with 11 bases lying between them. Germline V CDR1 and CDR2: MDHEN, SYDVKM. CDR3 length: 14 amino acids. Regarding the study as a whole: Sampling in the study covered few convalescent patients and included no early post-infection timepoints.

Sample: CD4+ T cells from PBMCs cultured with HCoV-NL63 spike peptides, taken after COVID-19 vaccination. This chain connects TRBV28 to TRBJ1-1, with D perhaps matching TRBD1 (6 bases). This sequence was found in a human donor who received a COVID-19 vaccine. The CDR3, as DNA: TGTGCCAGCAGTCTCCGGGACAAGAACACTGAAGCTTTCTTT. It codes for CASSLRDKNTEAFF.